The rows below give T cell receptor beta chains drawn from one sample of a study of spatial heterogeneity in lung cancer. TCRdb independently ran MiXCR on the 5' RACE reads; one entry per CDR3 protein. Of 20,000 to 30,000 distinct CDR3 sequences listed, roughly 10% are singletons. Material: lung tumor tissue, obtained at surgery. These receptor sequences come from a male donor with early-stage non-small cell lung cancer. Both conserved end residues are part of each CDR3. Size values are once, few and many counts, or a class for expanded clones, and some rows have none.

>many|TRBV20-1|TRBJ2-1
CSARVPGGSRGF
>few|TRBV14|TRBJ2-3
CASSPRTSTDTQYF
>many|TRBV20-1|TRBJ1-6
CSAPTGGGYNSPLHF
>-|TRBV28|TRBJ1-1
CASSSAGLGTEAFF
>-|TRBV7-2|TRBJ2-7
CASVGIGGGYF
>few|TRBV9|TRBJ2-5
CASSFEAGRKETQYF
>many|TRBV11-1|TRBJ2-2
CASSFSRGTGELFF
>many|TRBV28|TRBJ2-2
CAGNRGLGTGELFF
>many|TRBV29-1|TRBJ1-3
CSVETAHSGNTIYF
>many|TRBV20-1|TRBJ2-1
CSARGLAGVDNEQFF
>many|TRBV28|TRBJ2-4
CASSLSGGAAKNIQYF
>-|TRBV7-2|TRBJ2-2
CASREQGNTGELFF
>-|TRBV6-5|TRBJ2-5
CASSYGAGEIETQYF
>few|TRBV7-2|TRBJ1-4
CASSLNSATYEKLFF
>many|TRBV7-9|TRBJ2-1
CASSLLAGGYNEQFF
>many|TRBV7-2|TRBJ2-3
CASSFWGGNTDTQYF
>many|TRBV6-5|TRBJ2-5
CASSYSRAGEETQYF
>many|TRBV10-3|TRBJ1-1
CAISREMGTEAFF
>-|TRBV2|TRBJ2-6
CASSESSSPGANVLTF
>many|TRBV2|TRBJ1-5
CASSLIFPGLPIQPQHF
>few|TRBV7-2|TRBJ2-7
CASSLLHSSYEQYF
>many|TRBV10-3|TRBJ2-3
CAISGGLARNYTDTQYF
>-|TRBV7-2|TRBJ1-2
CASSTQGDRYGYTF
>many|TRBV9|TRBJ2-7
CASSVGRRDSIFGVIEEQYF
>few|TRBV20-1|TRBJ2-3
CSARGTLITDTQYF